This record looks at one TCR beta chain sequence and its context. These data belong to a study of blood T cell repertoires in COVID-19. Overall study context: The United States, Italy and Spain provided the acute and convalescent COVID-19 samples.

Methods used by the authors: The assay estimated nucleated cells by amplifying reference gene primers. TCRdb's table, derived via immunoSEQ multiplex PCR, lists solely in-frame clones and lacks some. Clone size and V and J calls were adopted from that table, with D and trimming inferred from the DNA. The table includes approximately 110,000 clones, approximately 85% detected once. V lost 5 bases to trimming and J lost 0 bases, with 14 bases between them. The CDR3 loop spans 15 amino acids. CDR1 and CDR2 from the germline V gene are MNHEY and SVGEGT. The source is a woman older than 75 with COVID-19, enrolled during active disease. The rearrangement links TRBV6-2 or TRBV6-3 to TRBJ2-7, with D tentatively TRBD2 (6 bases). The sample was peripheral blood. CDR3 sequence reads: CASSDHSGFSYEQYF. The CDR3, as DNA: TGTGCCAGCAGTGACCATAGCGGATTCTCCTACGAGCAGTACTTC.